A selection of T cell receptor beta chains follows, all from one sample in a study of response to subunit inactivated influenza vaccine. TCRdb redid the calling of the RT-PCR reads with MiXCR, one entry per CDR3 protein. The data show some 520,000 distinct CDR3 sequences, with 16% seen just once and roughly 3% held by the top ten. This sample comprised CD4+ T cells sorted from PBMCs, obtained about 23 months after vaccination. All receptors come from a man between 50 and 70 years old who received an inactivated influenza vaccine. The CDR3 runs from the conserved cysteine through the conserved F or W. The size entry is marked missing in some rows and otherwise reads once, few, many or a size class.

size: NA; V: TRBV4-3; CDR3: CASSQVPSGGVDEQFF
size: NA; V: TRBV7-2; CDR3: CASSQIGITTDTQYF
size: NA; V: TRBV6-6; CDR3: CASSYAADTQYF
size: NA; V: TRBV7-2; CDR3: CASSLEGDRNQPQHF
size: NA; V: TRBV29-1; CDR3: CSAGGDTYNEQFF
size: NA; V: TRBV12-3/TRBV12-4; CDR3: CASSEINGNSPLHF
size: NA; V: TRBV21-1; CDR3: CASSKSKDPTGDTQYF
size: few; V: TRBV5-1; CDR3: CASSLDGRPTTGELFF
size: few; V: TRBV10-1; CDR3: CASSESDFTDTQYF
size: few; V: TRBV5-1; CDR3: CASSAGTGGWNGYTF
size: NA; V: TRBV7-2; CDR3: CASSLTSGASTGELFF
size: NA; V: TRBV10-3; CDR3: CAISEQYYEQYF
size: few; V: TRBV28; CDR3: CASNPGTKLNTDTQYF
size: NA; V: TRBV29-1; CDR3: CSVGGLAGDLTGELFF
size: NA; V: TRBV29-1; CDR3: CSVDRQAGETQYF
size: NA; V: TRBV5-6; CDR3: CAISPGLLSTDTQYF
size: NA; V: TRBV19; CDR3: CATAQGAWTGELFF
size: NA; V: TRBV11-2; CDR3: CASTVSGEQFF
size: many; V: TRBV6-2/TRBV6-3; CDR3: CASSYWIQTSGRRAKNIQYF
size: NA; V: TRBV29-1; CDR3: CSVEDRAKQFF
size: NA; V: TRBV25-1; CDR3: CASSERGAGSAETQYF
size: NA; V: TRBV20-1; CDR3: CSARKSRNEGDYTF
size: NA; V: TRBV20-1; CDR3: CSTRLAGLYNEQFF
size: NA; V: TRBV4-3; CDR3: CASSQYLTSGGTDTQYF
size: NA; V: TRBV7-9; CDR3: CASRQGLSGNTIYF
size: few; V: TRBV24-1; CDR3: CATSDAGTPSEQYF
size: many; V: TRBV10-3; CDR3: CAINDRGHSYEQYF
size: few; V: TRBV7-9; CDR3: CASTPVAGSTDTQYF
size: few; V: TRBV6-1; CDR3: CASSNGLSTGELFF
size: NA; V: TRBV7-2; CDR3: CASSLGSQLNQPQHF
size: NA; V: TRBV7-3; CDR3: CASSTRSHNEQFF
size: few; V: TRBV7-2; CDR3: CASSLDILSEETQYF
size: many; V: TRBV11-2; CDR3: CASSLDPNPNTGELFF
size: NA; V: TRBV24-1; CDR3: CATSALAGDYTDTQYF
size: many; V: TRBV5-5; CDR3: CASSLWEEAREQYF
size: few; V: TRBV6-6; CDR3: CASNRGSGNTIYF
size: few; V: TRBV4-1; CDR3: CASSQEGNRHNEQFF